This T cell receptor beta chain was profiled in a study of blood T cell repertoires in COVID-19 (dated by TCRdb to about 2020). Looking at the study overall: Samples from collaborators originated in the United States, Italy and Spain and spanned both the acute and convalescent phases of COVID-19. The material from the prospective study consisted of cDNA or gDNA derived from T cells, B-cell-depleted T cells, or PBMCs. The repertoires were released in a freely available public database intended as a resource for research on the immune response to SARS-CoV-2. Samples were obtained from the ongoing ImmuneRACE study (first 160 participants) and from 950 to 1,500 subjects provided by 6 global collaborators. A de-identified subject ID, COVID-19 status, age in years and sex were almost always included in the sample metadata. The dataset comprised deeply sampled blood TCRbeta repertoires from subjects exposed to, actively infected with, or recovered from COVID-19. Where HLA class I and class II types were available, the types were taken from metadata supplied by the sample provider, not from assay-based typing. Study-wide conclusions, independent of this receptor: Clinical and demographic metadata were provided uncurated, with the amount varying by source and participant.

Each collaborating institution followed its own protocols to collect whole blood in K2EDTA tubes. Collaborator samples were shipped for TCRbeta analysis as frozen whole blood, isolated PBMCs, or DNA extracted from either sample type. The cysteine opens and the phenylalanine closes a CDR3 of 16 amino acids. The only DNA kept is the CDR3, 48 bases in frame from the first base. From a lookup of the germline V gene (reference sequence), CDR1 and CDR2 are SGHNT and YYREEE. The germline ends are 13 bases apart after V is trimmed by 0 bases and J by 6 bases. The immunoSEQ Assay, a bias-controlled multiplex PCR, was used to amplify TCRbeta CDR3 regions from genomic DNA. Turning to the authors' computational methods: The number of nucleated cells in each sample was estimated from the amplification of reference gene primers within the assay. To quantify the absolute abundance of each unique TCRbeta CDR3 rearrangement, sequence reads were collapsed and filtered. For each sample, productive Simpson clonality was calculated by taking the square root of Simpson's diversity index across productive rearrangements. Imported from immuneACCESS, the table was reduced by TCRdb to in-frame sequences with V and J called. These copies leave out some clones; in studies compared against another copy, an unresolved V gene accounts for under half, and the cause of the remainder is not known. V and J calls and clone size are those listed in that table; D and trimming were worked out from the DNA. The table for this sample lists about 84,000 clones; about three quarters of them were counted only once. The ten largest clones represent roughly 6.6% of the sample.

On this clone itself: This clone's antigen is unknown. No per-base quality is available; no much larger clone lies one base away.

The sequencing sample was made of peripheral blood. The V gene is TRBV5-4 and the J gene is TRBJ1-6; the D gene is unclear. This receptor was taken from a man between 65 and 80 years old with acute or convalescent COVID-19. The nucleotides read TGTGCCAGCAGCTTGGAAGCACCCTCGGGTAATTCACCCCTCCACTTT. Its protein product is CASSLEAPSGNSPLHF.